This T cell receptor (beta chain) was retrieved from a study of T cells in Graves' hyperthyroidism and ophthalmopathy. At the level of the study: Staff took peripheral blood when the initial diagnosis was made, before any treatment began. Overall study results and limits: A model using 13 V-J features told ophthalmopathy apart from stable hyperthyroidism. In the blood, most expanded thyroid clonotypes above 0.001 appeared as well.

Germline CDR1 reads SNHLY; CDR2 reads FYNNEI. V dropped 6 bases and J dropped 1 base, with 12 bases sitting between them. The CDR3 is 15 residues long. Template material for amplifying TCR beta CDR3 regions consisted of RNA transcripts. Using the HTBI primer set, a first-round RT-PCR was run on the TCR CDR3. Via MiXCR, TCRdb re-called the multiplex PCR reads, giving one row per CDR3 protein. The data hold about 110,000 distinct CDR3 sequences, with roughly 15% observed a single time. This clonotype was found many times. Its antigen is unidentified. The source material was blood. The clonotype originates from a woman aged 45-65 years with Graves' hyperthyroidism. The gene calls are TRBV2 and TRBJ2-2, with D possibly matching TRBD2 (5 bases). CDR3 in DNA: TGTGCCAGCAGGACCCACGGGGTGAACACCGGGGAGCTGTTTTTT. It specifies CASRTHGVNTGELFF.